The source of this T cell receptor beta chain is a study of T cells in Graves' hyperthyroidism and ophthalmopathy. Study context: Peripheral blood collection took place at initial diagnosis, before any treatment.

TCR beta CDR3 regions were amplified from RNA transcripts. The TCR CDR3 was amplified in a first-round RT-PCR using the HTBI primer set. TCRdb itself ran the multiplex PCR reads through MiXCR, one entry per CDR3 protein. This sample has about 640,000 distinct CDR3 sequences, with approximately 14% found just once. V shed 0 bases and J shed 7 bases, with 19 bases lying between them. There are 17 residues in the CDR3. CDR1 is SGHTA, CDR2 FQGTGA, per germline. This clonotype appeared many times. Its antigen remains unidentified. Regarding the study as a whole: The model anticipated ophthalmopathy a median around six months pre-onset.

The TCR was taken from a woman aged 50 to 60 with Graves' ophthalmopathy. V and J are TRBV7-3 and TRBJ2-1; D is ambiguous. Sequenced: blood. CDR3: CASSLTRPGEFGNEQFF. The CDR3 nucleotides read TGTGCCAGCAGCTTAACGAGGCCAGGTGAATTTGGTAATGAGCAGTTCTTC.